This T cell receptor beta chain was retrieved from a study of cytomegalovirus exposure and HLA in healthy donors. Study overall: Just over 80% of around 400 genotyped donors fell in the Caucasian-associated ancestry cluster.

PCR primers comprised 60 Vbeta and 13 Jbeta primers. Clones were read by immunoSEQ multiplex PCR, and TCRdb kept only the in-frame ones, dropping some. The sample gives over 150,000 clones, about 80% of which show up once; 4.8% is in the top ten. The CDR3 extends over 16 amino acids. V was shortened by 4 bases and J by 8 bases, with 22 bases between the two germline ends. The germline CDR1 and CDR2 sequences are SGHDT and YYEEEE. Findings of the study overall: TCR beta sequences reportedly predicted most subjects' HLA-A and HLA-B alleles accurately. The dataset shows that most TCR sequences were rare, while some public TCRs occurred in many donors.

Healthy people donating bone marrow made up the donors. Comment on this clone: Its antigen is still unknown.

Sequences were obtained from PBMCs. The receptor was derived from a man in his late teens or twenties in good health and CMV-seronegative. The chain joins TRBV5-6 to TRBJ2-1; D may be TRBD2 (6 bases). The CDR3 here is CASSPPGSGSSDEQFF. The CDR3 coding sequence is TGTGCCAGCAGCCCTCCGGGAAGCGGGTCATCAGATGAGCAGTTCTTC.